Listed here are 5 T cell receptor beta chains from one sample, sequenced in a study of T cells in Graves' hyperthyroidism and ophthalmopathy. Regions amplified from RNA transcripts were the TCR beta CDR3 regions. A set of HTBI primers served as the primers for a first-round RT-PCR of the TCR CDR3. TCRdb ran MiXCR on the multiplex PCR reads and lists one entry per CDR3 protein. The data contain roughly 550,000 distinct CDR3 sequences, 15% to 20% of them singletons. Sequenced material: blood. The origin of the receptors is a woman aged 25 to 39 with Graves' ophthalmopathy.

This clonotype has just a few counts. CDR3 in amino acids: CASRGDVQPQHF. CDR3 DNA sequence: TGTGCCAGCAGAGGGGACGTGCAGCCCCAGCATTTT. The chain joins TRBV28 to TRBJ1-5; D perhaps matches TRBD1 (5 bases). Trimming shortened V by 6 bases and J by 7 bases, and 10 bases separated the two germline ends. The CDR3 runs 12 residues. Germline V CDR1 and CDR2: MDHEN, SYDVKM.

This clonotype was counted ten times or more. The chain uses TRBV6-2 or TRBV6-3 and TRBJ2-1, with TRBD2 matching over 10 bases. Germline values: CDR1 MNHEY, CDR2 SVGEGT. The CDR3 sequence is 19 residues long. V shed 0 bases, J shed 3 bases, and the junction held 11 bases outside the gene matches. The CDR3 DNA is TGTGCCAGCAGTTACTCAGCAGAGCCTAGCGGGAGTTTCTACAATGAGCAGTTCTTC. Protein product: CASSYSAEPSGSFYNEQFF.

This clonotype was observed a handful of times. The J gene is TRBJ1-5, the V gene TRBV28; possibly TRBD1 for D (5 bases). Trimming took off 7 bases at V and 0 bases at J, with 13 bases between the two ends. Germline CDR1 reads MDHEN; CDR2 reads SYDVKM. The CDR3 spans 15 residues. CDR3 in amino acids: CASTPGGISNQPQHF. The CDR3 DNA reads TGTGCCAGCACCCCCGGGGGGATTAGCAATCAGCCCCAGCATTTT.

Many counts were recorded for this clonotype. This sequence joins TRBV18 and TRBJ2-7; D tentatively fits TRBD1 or TRBD2 (5 bases each). The germline CDR1 and CDR2 sequences are KGHSH and LQKENI. Trimming took 3 bases from V and 5 from J, leaving 8 bases between them. The CDR3 has 12 amino acids. CDR3 protein: CASSPMGDEQYF. The CDR3 bases are TGTGCCAGCTCACCTATGGGGGACGAGCAGTACTTC.

There are many counts of this clonotype. The chain is built from TRBV12-3 or TRBV12-4 and TRBJ2-1; 10 bases map to TRBD2. Germline trimming cut 3 bases from V and 3 bases from J; bases unmatched to any gene: 11. This CDR3 comprises 18 residues. The CDR3 sequence: CASSLGGLWTSGYNEQFF. The CDR3 DNA reads as TGTGCCAGCAGTTTGGGGGGGTTGTGGACTAGCGGCTACAATGAGCAGTTCTTC.